Detailed here is one T cell receptor (beta chain). This record comes from a study of shared clonotypes between healthy human individuals. In the naive CD8 group, cells lacked CD45RO and were positively selected for CCR7, so terminally differentiated effector memory CD45RA+ cells were left out. Evenly divided among several immunoSEQ plates was the genomic DNA of each subset. Method: immunoSEQ multiplex PCR; TCRdb's copy keeps in-frame clones and lacks some. This table holds 750,000 to 1,000,000 clones, 80% to 95% found once. The source material was naive CD8+ T cells sorted from blood. The TCR originated in a young man in good health.

The CDR3 nucleotides are TGTGCCAGCAGTGGAAGAGCGGAGCAGTACTTC. It specifies CASSGRAEQYF. The V call is TRBV2, the J call TRBJ2-7, with no clear D. The CDR3 has 11 residues. Trimming took off 4 bases at V and 7 bases at J, with 8 bases between the two ends. The germline V gene has CDR1 SNHLY and CDR2 FYNNEI. Looking up the rest from reference TRBV2 and TRBJ2-7 gives the full variable domain: EPEVTQTPSHQVTQMGQEVILRCVPISNHLYFYWYRQILGQKVEFLVSFYNNEISEKSEIFDDQFSVERPDGSNFTLKIRSTKLEDSAMYFCASSGRAEQYFGPGTRLTVT.